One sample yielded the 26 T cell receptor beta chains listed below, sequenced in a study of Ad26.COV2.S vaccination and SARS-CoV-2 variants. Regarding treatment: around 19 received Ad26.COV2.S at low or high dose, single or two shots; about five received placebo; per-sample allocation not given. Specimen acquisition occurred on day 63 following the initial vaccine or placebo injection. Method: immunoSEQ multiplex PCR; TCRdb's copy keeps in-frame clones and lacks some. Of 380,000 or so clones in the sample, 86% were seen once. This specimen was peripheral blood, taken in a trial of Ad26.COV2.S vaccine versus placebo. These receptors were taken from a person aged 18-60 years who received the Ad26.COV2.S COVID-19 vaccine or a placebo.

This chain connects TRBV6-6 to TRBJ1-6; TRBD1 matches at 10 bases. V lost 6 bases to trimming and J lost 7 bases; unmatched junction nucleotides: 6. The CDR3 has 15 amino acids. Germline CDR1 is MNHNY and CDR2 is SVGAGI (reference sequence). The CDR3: CASSPGTGDNSPLHF. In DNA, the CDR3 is TGTGCCAGCAGCCCCGGGACAGGGGACAATTCACCCCTCCACTTT.

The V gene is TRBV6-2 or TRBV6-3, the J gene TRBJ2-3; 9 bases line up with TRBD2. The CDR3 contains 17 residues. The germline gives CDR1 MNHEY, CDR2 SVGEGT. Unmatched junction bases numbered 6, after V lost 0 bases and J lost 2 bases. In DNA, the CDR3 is TGTGCCAGCAGTTACTCGGGGCGCGGGAGGGCCACAGATACGCAGTATTTT. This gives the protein CASSYSGRGRATDTQYF.

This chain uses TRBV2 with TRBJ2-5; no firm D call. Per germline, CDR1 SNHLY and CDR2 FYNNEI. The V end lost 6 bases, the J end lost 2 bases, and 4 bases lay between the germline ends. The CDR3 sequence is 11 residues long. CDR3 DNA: TGTGCCAGCAGCAAGCAAGAGACCCAGTACTTC. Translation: CASSKQETQYF.

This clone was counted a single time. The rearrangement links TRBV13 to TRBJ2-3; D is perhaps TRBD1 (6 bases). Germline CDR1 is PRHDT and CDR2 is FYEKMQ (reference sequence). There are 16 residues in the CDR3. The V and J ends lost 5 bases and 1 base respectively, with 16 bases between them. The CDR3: CASSLQGTSGTDTQYF. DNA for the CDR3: TGTGCCAGCAGCCTCCAGGGGACCTCTGGCACAGATACGCAGTATTTT.

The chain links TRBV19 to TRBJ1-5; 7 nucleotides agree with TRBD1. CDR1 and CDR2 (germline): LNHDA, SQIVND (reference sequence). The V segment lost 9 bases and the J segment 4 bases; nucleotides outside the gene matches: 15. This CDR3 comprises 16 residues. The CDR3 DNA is TGTGCCAGCCTTAAAGCCCCGGGACAGAAAAATCAGCCCCAGCATTTT. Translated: CASLKAPGQKNQPQHF.

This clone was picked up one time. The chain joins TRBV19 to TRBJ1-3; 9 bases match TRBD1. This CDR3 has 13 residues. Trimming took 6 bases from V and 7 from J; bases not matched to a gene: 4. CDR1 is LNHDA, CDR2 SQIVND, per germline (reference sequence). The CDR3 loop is CASSRTGENTIYF. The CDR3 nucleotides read TGTGCCAGTAGCCGGACAGGGGAGAACACCATATATTTT.

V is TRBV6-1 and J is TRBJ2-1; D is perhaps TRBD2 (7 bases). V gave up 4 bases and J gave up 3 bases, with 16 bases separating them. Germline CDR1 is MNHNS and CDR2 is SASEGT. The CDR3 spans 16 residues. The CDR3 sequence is CASSALEGGYYNEQFF. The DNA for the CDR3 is TGTGCCAGCAGTGCTCTAGAGGGGGGGTACTACAATGAGCAGTTCTTC.

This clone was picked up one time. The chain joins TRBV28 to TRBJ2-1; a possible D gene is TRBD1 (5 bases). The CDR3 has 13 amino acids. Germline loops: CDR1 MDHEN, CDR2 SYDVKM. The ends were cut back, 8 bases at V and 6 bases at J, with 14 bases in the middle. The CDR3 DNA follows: TGTGCCAGCGCGATAGGGGCCGGCAATGAGCAGTTCTTC. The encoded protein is CASAIGAGNEQFF.

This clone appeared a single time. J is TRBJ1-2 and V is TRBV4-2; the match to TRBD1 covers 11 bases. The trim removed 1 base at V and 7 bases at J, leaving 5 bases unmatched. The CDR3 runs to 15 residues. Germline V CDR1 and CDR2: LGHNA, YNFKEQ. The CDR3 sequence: CASSQVGQGESGYTF. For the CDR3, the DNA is TGTGCCAGCAGCCAAGTGGGACAGGGGGAGAGTGGCTACACCTTC.

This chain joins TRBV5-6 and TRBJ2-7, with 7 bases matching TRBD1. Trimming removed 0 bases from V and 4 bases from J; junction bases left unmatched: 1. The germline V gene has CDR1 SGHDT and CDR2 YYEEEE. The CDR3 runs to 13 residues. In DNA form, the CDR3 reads TGTGCCAGCAGCTTGGAGGGGGCTTACGAGCAGTACTTC. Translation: CASSLEGAYEQYF.

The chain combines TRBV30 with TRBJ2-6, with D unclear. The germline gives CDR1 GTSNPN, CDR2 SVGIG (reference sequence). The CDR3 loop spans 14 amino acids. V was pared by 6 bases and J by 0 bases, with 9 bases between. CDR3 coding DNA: TGTGCCTGTAACAAGGACTCTGGGGCCAACGTCCTGACTTTC. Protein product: CACNKDSGANVLTF.

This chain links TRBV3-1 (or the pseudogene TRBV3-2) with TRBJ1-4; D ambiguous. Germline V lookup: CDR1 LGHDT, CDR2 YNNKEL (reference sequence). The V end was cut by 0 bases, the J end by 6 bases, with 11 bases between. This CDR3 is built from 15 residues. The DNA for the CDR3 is TGTGCCAGCAGCCAAGATCTGAGAATTTATGAAAAACTGTTTTTT. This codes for CASSQDLRIYEKLFF.

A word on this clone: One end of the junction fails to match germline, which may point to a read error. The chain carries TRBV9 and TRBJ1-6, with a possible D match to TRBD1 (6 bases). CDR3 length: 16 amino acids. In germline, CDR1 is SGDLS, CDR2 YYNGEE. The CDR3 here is CASSVGLTGDNSPLHF. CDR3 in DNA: TGTGCCAGCAGCGTAGGCCTGACAGGAGATAACTCACCCCTCCACTTT.

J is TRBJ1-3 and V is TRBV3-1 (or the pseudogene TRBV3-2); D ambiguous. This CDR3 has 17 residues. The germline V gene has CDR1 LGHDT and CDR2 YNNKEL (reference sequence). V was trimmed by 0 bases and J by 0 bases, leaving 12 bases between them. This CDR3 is CASSQDYPRPSGNTIYF. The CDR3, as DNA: TGTGCCAGCAGCCAAGACTACCCCAGGCCCTCTGGAAACACCATATATTTT.

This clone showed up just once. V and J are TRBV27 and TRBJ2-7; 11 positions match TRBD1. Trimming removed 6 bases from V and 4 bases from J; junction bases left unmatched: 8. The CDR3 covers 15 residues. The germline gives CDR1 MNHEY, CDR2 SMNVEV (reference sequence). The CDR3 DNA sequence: TGTGCCAGCAGCCTTAACGGACAGGGGGCGTACGAGCAGTACTTC. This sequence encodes CASSLNGQGAYEQYF.

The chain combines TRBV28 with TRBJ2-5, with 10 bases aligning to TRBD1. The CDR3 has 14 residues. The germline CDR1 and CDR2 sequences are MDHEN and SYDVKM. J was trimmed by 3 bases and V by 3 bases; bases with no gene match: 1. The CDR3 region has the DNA TGTGCCAGCAGTTTCGGGACAGGGGAAGAGACCCAGTACTTC. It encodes CASSFGTGEETQYF.

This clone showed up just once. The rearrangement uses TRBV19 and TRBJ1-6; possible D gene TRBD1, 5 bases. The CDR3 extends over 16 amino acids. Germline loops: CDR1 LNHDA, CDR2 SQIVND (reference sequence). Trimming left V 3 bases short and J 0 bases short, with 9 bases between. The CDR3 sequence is CASSMGGSSYNSPLHF. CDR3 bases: TGTGCCAGTAGTATGGGGGGGAGCTCCTATAATTCACCCCTCCACTTT.

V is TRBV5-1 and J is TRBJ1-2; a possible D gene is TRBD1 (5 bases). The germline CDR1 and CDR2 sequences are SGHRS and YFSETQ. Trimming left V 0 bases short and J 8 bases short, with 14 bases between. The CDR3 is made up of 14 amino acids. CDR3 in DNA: TGCGCCAGCAGCTTGGAACAGGCTGGAGGGGGCTACACCTTC. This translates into CASSLEQAGGGYTF.

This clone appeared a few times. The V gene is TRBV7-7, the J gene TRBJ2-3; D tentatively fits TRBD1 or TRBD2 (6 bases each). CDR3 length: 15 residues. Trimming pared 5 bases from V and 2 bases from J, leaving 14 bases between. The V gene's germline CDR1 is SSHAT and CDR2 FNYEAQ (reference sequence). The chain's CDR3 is CASSPGGGNTDTQYF. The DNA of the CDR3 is TGTGCCAGCAGCCCAGGAGGGGGGAACACAGATACGCAGTATTTT.

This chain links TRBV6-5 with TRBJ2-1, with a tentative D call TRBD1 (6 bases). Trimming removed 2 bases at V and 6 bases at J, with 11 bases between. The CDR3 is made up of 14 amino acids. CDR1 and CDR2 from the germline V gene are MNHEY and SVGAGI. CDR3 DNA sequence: TGTGCCAGCAGTTACCCGGGACACCTCAATGAGCAGTTCTTC. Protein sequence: CASSYPGHLNEQFF.

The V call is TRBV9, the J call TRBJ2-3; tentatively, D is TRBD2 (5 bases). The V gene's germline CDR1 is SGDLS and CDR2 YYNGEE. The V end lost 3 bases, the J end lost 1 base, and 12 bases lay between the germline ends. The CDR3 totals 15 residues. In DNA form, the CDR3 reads TGTGCCAGCAGCGGGCGACTACCTGGCACAGATACGCAGTATTTT. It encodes CASSGRLPGTDTQYF.

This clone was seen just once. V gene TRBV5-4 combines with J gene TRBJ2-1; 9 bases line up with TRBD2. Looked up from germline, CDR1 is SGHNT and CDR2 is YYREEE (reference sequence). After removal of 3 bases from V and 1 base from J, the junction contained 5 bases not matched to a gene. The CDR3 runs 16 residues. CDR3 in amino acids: CASSSALAGSYNEQFF. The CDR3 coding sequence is TGTGCCAGCAGCTCGGCCCTAGCGGGGTCCTACAATGAGCAGTTCTTC.

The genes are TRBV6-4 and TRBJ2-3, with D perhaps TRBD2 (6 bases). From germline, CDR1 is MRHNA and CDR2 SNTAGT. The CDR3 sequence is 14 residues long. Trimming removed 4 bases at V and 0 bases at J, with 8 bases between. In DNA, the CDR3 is TGTGCCAGCAGTGGGAGCGGGAGCACAGATACGCAGTATTTT. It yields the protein CASSGSGSTDTQYF.

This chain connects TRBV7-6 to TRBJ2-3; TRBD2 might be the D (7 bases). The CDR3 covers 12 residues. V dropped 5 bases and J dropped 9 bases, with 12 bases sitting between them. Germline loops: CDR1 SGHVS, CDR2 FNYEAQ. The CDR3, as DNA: TGTGCCAGCAGCCCCCCGGGGGGCACGCAGTATTTT. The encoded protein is CASSPPGGTQYF. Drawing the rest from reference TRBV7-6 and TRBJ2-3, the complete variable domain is GAGVSQSPRYKVTKRGQDVALRCDPISGHVSLYWYRQALGQGPEFLTYFNYEAQQDKSGLPNDRFSAERPEGSISTLTIQRTEQRDSAMYRCASSPPGGTQYFGPGTRLTVL.

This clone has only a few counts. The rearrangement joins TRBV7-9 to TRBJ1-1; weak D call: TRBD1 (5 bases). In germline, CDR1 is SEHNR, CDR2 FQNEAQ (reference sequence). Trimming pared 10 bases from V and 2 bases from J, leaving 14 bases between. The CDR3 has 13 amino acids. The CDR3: CATRAGPNTEAFF. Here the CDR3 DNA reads TGTGCCACCCGAGCGGGACCCAACACTGAAGCTTTCTTT.

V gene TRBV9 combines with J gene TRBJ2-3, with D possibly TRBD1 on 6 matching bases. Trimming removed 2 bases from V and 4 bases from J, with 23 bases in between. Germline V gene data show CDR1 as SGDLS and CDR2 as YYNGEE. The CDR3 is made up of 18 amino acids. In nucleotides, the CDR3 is TGTGCCAGCAGCGTGGCTAAAATTACAGGGACCGGGGCAGATACGCAGTATTTT. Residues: CASSVAKITGTGADTQYF. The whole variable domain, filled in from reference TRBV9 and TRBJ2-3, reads DSGVTQTPKHLITATGQRVTLRCSPRSGDLSVYWYQQSLDQGLQFLIQYYNGEERAKGNILERFSAQQFPDLHSELNLSSLELGDSALYFCASSVAKITGTGADTQYFGPGTRLTVL.